A single sample is the source of the 4 T cell receptor beta chains below, sequenced in a study of regulatory T cells in long-lasting Graves disease. For TCR beta, libraries came from iRepertoire HTBI primers and Arm-PCR of CDR3 regions. TCRdb re-analysed the multiplex PCR reads in MiXCR, keeping a single row per CDR3 protein. In the table there are 300,000 to 400,000 distinct CDR3 sequences, 16% of which are singletons. Time point meaning: newly diagnosed GD, antithyroid drugs for less than 3 months. PBMC RNA served as the TCR library source. The sample was also reused in another study, on T cells in Graves' hyperthyroidism and ophthalmopathy.

The specimen was peripheral blood mononuclear cells (PBMCs), collected at new diagnosis, from a patient treated with antithyroid drugs. These receptors originate from a man aged 40-49 years with Graves disease.

Concerning this clonotype: The limits of the CDR3 on the DNA are not certain, so only TCRdb's listed CDR3 is given. The chain carries TRBV10-1 and TRBJ1-4; TRBD1 is the table's D call, not checked against the DNA. The CDR3 region is 15 residues in length, termini included. The germline gives CDR1 WNHNN, CDR2 SYGVQD (reference sequence). The CDR3 loop reads CASIPFGRVEENCFF.

This clonotype was seen many times. The V and J genes are TRBV29-1 and TRBJ2-6; 10 positions match TRBD2. Losses at the gene ends were 4 bases for V and 3 bases for J; bases not matched to a gene: 6. The CDR3 sequence is 16 residues long. Germline V gives CDR1 SQVTM, CDR2 ANQGSEA. The DNA of the CDR3 is TGCAGCGTTGGAAGCGGGGGGGCTTATGGGGCCAACGTCCTGACTTTC. Translation gives CSVGSGGAYGANVLTF.

This clonotype was detected only a few times. One base away lies a much larger clone, so this may be a sequencing read error. The chain joins TRBV5-1 to TRBJ1-1; D is ambiguous. The germline gives CDR1 SGHRS, CDR2 YFSETQ. This CDR3 has 14 amino acids. The CDR3 DNA reads TGCGCCAGCAGCTCCCGACGGATGAACACTGAAGCTTCCTTT. This gives the protein CASSSRRMNTEASF. Drawing the rest from reference TRBV5-1 and TRBJ1-1, the complete variable domain is KAGVTQTPRYLIKTRGQQVTLSCSPISGHRSVSWYQQTPGQGLQFLFEYFSETQRNKGNFPGRFSGRQFSNSRSEMNVSTLELGDSALYLCASSSRRMNTEASFGQGTRLTVV.

There are a few counts of this clonotype. V is TRBV24-1 and J is TRBJ2-6, with no clear D. The CDR3 runs to 14 residues. V was trimmed by 4 bases and J by 0 bases, leaving 3 bases between them. Germline V gene sequence: CDR1 KGHDR, CDR2 SFDVKD. The CDR3 DNA reads as TGTGCCACCAGTGAGATCTCTGGGGCCAACGTCCTGACTTTC. Residues: CATSEISGANVLTF.